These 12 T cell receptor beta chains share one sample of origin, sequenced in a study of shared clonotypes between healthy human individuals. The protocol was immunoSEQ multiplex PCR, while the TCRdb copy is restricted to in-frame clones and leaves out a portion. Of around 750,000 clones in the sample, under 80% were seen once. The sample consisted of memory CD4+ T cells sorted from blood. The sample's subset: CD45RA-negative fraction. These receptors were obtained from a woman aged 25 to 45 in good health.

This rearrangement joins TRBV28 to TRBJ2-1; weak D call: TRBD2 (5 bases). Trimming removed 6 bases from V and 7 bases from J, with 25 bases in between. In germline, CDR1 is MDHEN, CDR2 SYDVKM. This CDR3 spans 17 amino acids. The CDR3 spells CASSHNLREYYTNEQFF. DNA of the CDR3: TGTGCCAGCAGCCATAACCTCCGGGAATACTATACAAATGAGCAGTTCTTC.

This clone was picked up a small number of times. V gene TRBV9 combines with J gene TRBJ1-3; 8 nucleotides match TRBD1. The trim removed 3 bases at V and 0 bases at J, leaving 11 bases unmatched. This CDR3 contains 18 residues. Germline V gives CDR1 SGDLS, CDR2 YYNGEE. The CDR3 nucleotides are TGTGCCAGCAGCGGCGGACAGGGCAGGCGTTACTCTGGAAACACCATATATTTT. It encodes CASSGGQGRRYSGNTIYF.

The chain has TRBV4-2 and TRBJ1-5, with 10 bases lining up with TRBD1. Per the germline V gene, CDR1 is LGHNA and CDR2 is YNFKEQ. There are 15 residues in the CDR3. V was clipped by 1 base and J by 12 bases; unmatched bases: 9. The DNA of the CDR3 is TGTGCCAGCAGCCAAGGGGACCGGGACAGGGGCCTCCAGCATTTT. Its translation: CASSQGDRDRGLQHF.

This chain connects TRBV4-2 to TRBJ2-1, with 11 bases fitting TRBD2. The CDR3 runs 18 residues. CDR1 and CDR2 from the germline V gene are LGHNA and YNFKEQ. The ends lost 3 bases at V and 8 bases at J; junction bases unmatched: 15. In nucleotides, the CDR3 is TGTGCCAGCAGCCAGCATCCCTCCTTAGCGGGAGGGCCCGATGAGCAGTTCTTC. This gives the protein CASSQHPSLAGGPDEQFF.

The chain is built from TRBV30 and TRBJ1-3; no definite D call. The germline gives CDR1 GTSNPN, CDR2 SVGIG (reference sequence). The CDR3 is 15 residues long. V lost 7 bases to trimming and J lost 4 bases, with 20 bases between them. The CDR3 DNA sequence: TGTGCCTCGCAACCGGGAAGGGCAGACGGAAACACCATATATTTT. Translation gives CASQPGRADGNTIYF.

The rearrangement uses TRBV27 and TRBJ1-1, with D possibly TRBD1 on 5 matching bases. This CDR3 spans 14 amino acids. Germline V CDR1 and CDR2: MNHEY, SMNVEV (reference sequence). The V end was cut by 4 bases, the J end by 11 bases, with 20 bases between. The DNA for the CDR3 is TGTGCCAGCAGTTCCTCTGGGGGGGTCCGTCAGGCTTTCTTT. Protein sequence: CASSSSGGVRQAFF.

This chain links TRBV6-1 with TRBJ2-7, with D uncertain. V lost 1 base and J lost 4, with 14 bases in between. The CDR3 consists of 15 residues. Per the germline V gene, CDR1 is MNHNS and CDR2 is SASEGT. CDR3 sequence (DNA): TGTGCCAGCAGTGAAGGCACTTCAAAGATGTACGAGCAGTACTTC. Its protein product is CASSEGTSKMYEQYF.

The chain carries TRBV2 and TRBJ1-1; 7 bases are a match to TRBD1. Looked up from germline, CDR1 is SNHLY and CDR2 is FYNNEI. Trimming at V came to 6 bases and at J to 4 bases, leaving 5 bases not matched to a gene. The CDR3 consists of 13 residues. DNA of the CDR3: TGTGCCAGCAGCGACAGGGTTATCACTGAAGCTTTCTTT. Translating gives CASSDRVITEAFF.

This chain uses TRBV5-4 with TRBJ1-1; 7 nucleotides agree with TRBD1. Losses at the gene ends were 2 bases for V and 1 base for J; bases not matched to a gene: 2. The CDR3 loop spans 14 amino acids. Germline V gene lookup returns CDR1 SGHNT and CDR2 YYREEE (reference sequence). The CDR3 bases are TGTGCCAGCAGCTTAGGACAGGAGAACACTGAAGCTTTCTTT. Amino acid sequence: CASSLGQENTEAFF.

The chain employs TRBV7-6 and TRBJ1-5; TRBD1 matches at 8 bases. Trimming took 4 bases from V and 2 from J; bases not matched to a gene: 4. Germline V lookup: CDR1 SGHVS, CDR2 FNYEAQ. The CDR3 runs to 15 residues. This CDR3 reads CASSSGQGGNQPQHF. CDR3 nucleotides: TGTGCCAGCAGCTCAGGACAGGGTGGCAATCAGCCCCAGCATTTT.

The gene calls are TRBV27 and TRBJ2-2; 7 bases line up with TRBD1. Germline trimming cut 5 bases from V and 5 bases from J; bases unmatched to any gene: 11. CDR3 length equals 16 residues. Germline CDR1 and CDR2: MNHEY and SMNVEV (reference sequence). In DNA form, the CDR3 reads TGTGCCAGCAGTCCACCGGGACAGACCTTAACCGGGGAGCTGTTTTTT. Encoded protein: CASSPPGQTLTGELFF.

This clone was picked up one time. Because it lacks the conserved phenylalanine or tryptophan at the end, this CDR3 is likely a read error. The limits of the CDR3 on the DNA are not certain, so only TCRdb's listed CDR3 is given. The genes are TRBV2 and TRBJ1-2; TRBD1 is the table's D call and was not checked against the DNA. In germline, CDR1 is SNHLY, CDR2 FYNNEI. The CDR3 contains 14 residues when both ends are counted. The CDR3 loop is CASQLEGTGVPIVC.